This is a list of T cell receptor beta chains from one sample in a study of T-cell memory formation after mild COVID-19. TCRdb ran MiXCR on the 5' RACE reads and lists one entry per CDR3 protein. The sample holds 250,000 to 350,000 distinct CDR3 sequences, about 16% seen once. The specimen sequenced was PBMCs or a T cell subset sorted from them (not recorded which). The receptors were gathered from a young man who had mild COVID-19 (a few samples of this study predate the infection). Cell type and time point are not known. Both conserved end residues are part of each CDR3.

j_gene	len	v_gene	CDR3aa
TRBJ2-3	14	TRBV7-2	CASSAPGTDHTQYF
TRBJ1-5	13	TRBV4-1	CASSQDNVRPQHF
TRBJ1-5	16	TRBV6-6	CASSYWGEERNQPQHF
TRBJ1-5	14	TRBV6-6	CASSYSWGGQDVNF
TRBJ2-1	14	TRBV12-3/TRBV12-4	CASPRTGVSDEQFF
TRBJ1-2	15	TRBV18	CASSPTPEPQDGYTF
TRBJ1-6	15	TRBV5-4	CASSRQRTGDSPLHF
TRBJ1-1	14	TRBV12-3/TRBV12-4	CASSPQDSEPEAFF
TRBJ1-5	13	TRBV6-1	CASSERGRQPQHF
TRBJ1-5	15	TRBV5-5	CASSLYRDSPRPQHF
TRBJ2-5	16	TRBV11-2	CASSLLTTLAPETQYF
TRBJ2-3	12	TRBV5-6	CASSLKRDTQYF
TRBJ2-6	15	TRBV6-5	CASSDRSSGANVLTF
TRBJ1-2	15	TRBV2	CATRPDREANYGYTF
TRBJ2-7	14	TRBV12-3/TRBV12-4	CASSYRAEEYEQYF
TRBJ2-2	14	TRBV29-1	CSVARQTNTGELFF